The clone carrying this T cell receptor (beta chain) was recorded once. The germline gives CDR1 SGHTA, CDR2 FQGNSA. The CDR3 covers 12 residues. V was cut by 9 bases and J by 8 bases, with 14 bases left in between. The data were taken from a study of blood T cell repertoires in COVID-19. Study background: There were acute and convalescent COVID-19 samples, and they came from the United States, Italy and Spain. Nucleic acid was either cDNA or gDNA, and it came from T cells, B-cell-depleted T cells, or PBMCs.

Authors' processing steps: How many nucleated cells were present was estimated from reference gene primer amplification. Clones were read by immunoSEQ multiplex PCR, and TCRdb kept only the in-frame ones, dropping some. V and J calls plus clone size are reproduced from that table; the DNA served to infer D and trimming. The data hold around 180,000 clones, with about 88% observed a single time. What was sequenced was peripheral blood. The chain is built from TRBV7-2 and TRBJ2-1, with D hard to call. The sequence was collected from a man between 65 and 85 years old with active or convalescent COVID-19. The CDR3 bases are TGTGCCAGTTCATCTTGGCCCCATGAGCAGTTCTTC. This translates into CASSSWPHEQFF.